This is a list of T cell receptor beta chains from one sample in a study of blood T cell repertoires in COVID-19. The data were produced by immunoSEQ multiplex PCR, yet TCRdb's version contains in-frame clones alone and is incomplete. The table shows fewer than 250,000 clones, with around 88% occurring only once. The sequenced sample was peripheral blood. These receptors were obtained from a man aged 50-59 years with active or convalescent COVID-19. CDR3s include the opening cysteine and the closing phenylalanine or tryptophan. The D gene is left open where the match is weak. Only part of the rows carry a size: once, few, many, or a class if the clone is expanded.

d_call: TRBD2
j_call: TRBJ2-7
clone_size: .
v_call: TRBV6-2/TRBV6-3
cdr3_aa: CASSFLAGSSYEQYF
cdr3_nt: TGTGCCAGCAGTTTCTTAGCGGGGAGCTCCTACGAGCAGTACTTC

d_call: .
j_call: TRBJ2-3
clone_size: .
v_call: TRBV7-9
cdr3_aa: CASSLGAGRADTQYF
cdr3_nt: TGTGCCAGCAGCTTAGGGGCCGGTAGAGCAGATACGCAGTATTTT

d_call: .
j_call: TRBJ2-1
clone_size: .
v_call: TRBV28
cdr3_aa: CASSLAGARDNEQFF
cdr3_nt: TGTGCCAGCAGTTTAGCGGGGGCAAGAGACAATGAGCAGTTCTTC

d_call: TRBD2
j_call: TRBJ2-3
clone_size: .
v_call: TRBV6-6
cdr3_aa: CASSLTSGGGTQYF
cdr3_nt: TGTGCCAGCAGTCTAACTAGCGGCGGTGGTACGCAGTATTTT

d_call: .
j_call: TRBJ2-1
clone_size: .
v_call: TRBV7-3
cdr3_aa: CASSSPWGGAINEQFF
cdr3_nt: TGTGCCAGCAGCTCGCCGTGGGGCGGGGCCATCAATGAGCAGTTCTTC

d_call: .
j_call: TRBJ1-3
clone_size: once
v_call: TRBV3-1/TRBV3-2
cdr3_aa: CASSLRGGGGSGNTIYF
cdr3_nt: TGTGCCAGCAGCCTCCGGGGAGGAGGCGGCTCTGGAAACACCATATATTTT

d_call: TRBD1
j_call: TRBJ2-2
clone_size: .
v_call: TRBV6-5
cdr3_aa: CASSLQGPGELFF
cdr3_nt: TGTGCCAGCAGTTTACAGGGGCCCGGGGAGCTGTTTTTT

d_call: TRBD1
j_call: TRBJ2-1
clone_size: .
v_call: TRBV6-5
cdr3_aa: CASSLSGQGNNEQFF
cdr3_nt: TGTGCCAGCAGCCTTTCTGGACAGGGAAATAATGAGCAGTTCTTC

d_call: TRBD2
j_call: TRBJ2-3
clone_size: .
v_call: TRBV30
cdr3_aa: CAWRGGSSYDTQYF
cdr3_nt: TGTGCCTGGAGGGGCGGGAGTTCATATGATACGCAGTATTTT

d_call: .
j_call: TRBJ2-3
clone_size: .
v_call: TRBV2
cdr3_aa: CASKSGLGLLARPDTQYF
cdr3_nt: TGTGCCAGCAAGTCGGGTCTCGGCTTACTAGCCCGTCCGGATACGCAGTATTTT

d_call: TRBD1
j_call: TRBJ2-3
clone_size: .
v_call: TRBV7-3
cdr3_aa: CASSIHRGTDTQYF
cdr3_nt: TGTGCCAGCAGCATTCACAGGGGGACAGATACGCAGTATTTT

d_call: .
j_call: TRBJ1-2
clone_size: .
v_call: TRBV5-1
cdr3_aa: CASSLEARGYGYTF
cdr3_nt: TGCGCCAGCAGCTTGGAGGCTCGCGGCTATGGCTACACCTTC

d_call: TRBD2
j_call: TRBJ2-4
clone_size: .
v_call: TRBV7-3
cdr3_aa: CASSQSGRGNIQYF
cdr3_nt: TGTGCCAGCAGCCAAAGCGGGAGGGGAAACATTCAGTACTTC

d_call: .
j_call: TRBJ2-5
clone_size: .
v_call: TRBV5-4
cdr3_aa: CASSADGRREETQYF
cdr3_nt: TGTGCCAGCAGCGCTGACGGTAGGAGAGAAGAGACCCAGTACTTC

d_call: TRBD1
j_call: TRBJ2-6
clone_size: .
v_call: TRBV4-3
cdr3_aa: CASSDATRQGWANVLTF
cdr3_nt: TGCGCCAGCAGCGACGCCACCCGACAGGGCTGGGCCAACGTCCTGACTTTC

d_call: .
j_call: TRBJ2-2
clone_size: .
v_call: TRBV18
cdr3_aa: CASSPQQNTGELFF
cdr3_nt: TGTGCCAGCTCACCACAACAGAACACCGGGGAGCTGTTTTTT

d_call: .
j_call: TRBJ1-1
clone_size: .
v_call: TRBV5-1
cdr3_aa: CASSLDGGGGAFF
cdr3_nt: TGCGCCAGCAGCTTGGATGGGGGCGGAGGAGCTTTCTTT

d_call: .
j_call: TRBJ2-7
clone_size: .
v_call: TRBV10-3
cdr3_aa: CAAWPGQSSYEQYF
cdr3_nt: TGTGCCGCATGGCCAGGGCAGAGCTCCTACGAGCAGTACTTC

d_call: .
j_call: TRBJ1-6
clone_size: .
v_call: TRBV7-6
cdr3_aa: CASSLGGEYNSPLHF
cdr3_nt: TGTGCCAGCAGCTTAGGGGGCGAGTATAATTCACCCCTCCACTTT

d_call: TRBD1
j_call: TRBJ1-2
clone_size: .
v_call: TRBV7-9
cdr3_aa: CASSTQFRTGNPNYGYTF
cdr3_nt: TGTGCCAGCAGCACACAATTCCGGACAGGGAACCCGAACTATGGCTACACCTTC

d_call: .
j_call: TRBJ2-1
clone_size: .
v_call: TRBV29-1
cdr3_aa: CSVQGRSYNEQFF
cdr3_nt: TGCAGCGTACAGGGTCGCTCCTACAATGAGCAGTTCTTC

d_call: TRBD1
j_call: TRBJ1-4
clone_size: .
v_call: TRBV6-5
cdr3_aa: CASSSGQGINEKLFF
cdr3_nt: TGTGCCAGCAGTTCCGGACAGGGTATTAATGAAAAACTGTTTTTT

d_call: TRBD1
j_call: TRBJ2-5
clone_size: .
v_call: TRBV27
cdr3_aa: CASRPNPGQRTEQETQYF
cdr3_nt: TGTGCCAGCAGGCCGAATCCGGGACAGAGGACTGAGCAAGAGACCCAGTACTTC

d_call: .
j_call: TRBJ1-1
clone_size: .
v_call: TRBV19
cdr3_aa: CASSIMAGETFLNTEAFF
cdr3_nt: TGTGCCAGTAGTATAATGGCAGGGGAGACTTTTTTGAACACTGAAGCTTTCTTT

d_call: .
j_call: TRBJ2-5
clone_size: .
v_call: TRBV5-4
cdr3_aa: CASSFGLLQGGETQYF
cdr3_nt: TGTGCCAGCAGCTTTGGTCTTTTACAGGGTGGGGAGACCCAGTACTTC

d_call: TRBD2
j_call: TRBJ2-3
clone_size: .
v_call: TRBV10-3
cdr3_aa: CAISQTSGNTDTQYF
cdr3_nt: TGTGCCATCAGCCAGACTAGCGGTAACACAGATACGCAGTATTTT

d_call: .
j_call: TRBJ2-2
clone_size: few
v_call: TRBV27
cdr3_aa: CASSPRPPREGGELFF
cdr3_nt: TGTGCCAGCAGTCCCCGACCCCCTCGAGAGGGCGGGGAGCTGTTTTTT

d_call: TRBD1
j_call: TRBJ2-6
clone_size: .
v_call: TRBV18
cdr3_aa: CASSLLVDRGLSANVLTF
cdr3_nt: TGTGCCAGCTCACTATTAGTGGACAGGGGGCTTTCGGCCAACGTCCTGACTTTC

d_call: TRBD1
j_call: TRBJ1-5
clone_size: .
v_call: TRBV6-5
cdr3_aa: CASSPTGGNNQPQHF
cdr3_nt: TGTGCCAGCAGTCCGACAGGGGGTAACAATCAGCCCCAGCATTTT